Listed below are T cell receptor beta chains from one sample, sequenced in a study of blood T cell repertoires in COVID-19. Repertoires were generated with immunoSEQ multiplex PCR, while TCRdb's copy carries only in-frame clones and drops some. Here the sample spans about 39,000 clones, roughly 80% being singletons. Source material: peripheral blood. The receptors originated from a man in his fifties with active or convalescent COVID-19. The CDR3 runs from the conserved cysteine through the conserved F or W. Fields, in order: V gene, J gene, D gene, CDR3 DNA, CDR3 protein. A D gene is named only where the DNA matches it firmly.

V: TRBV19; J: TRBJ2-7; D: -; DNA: TGTGCCAGTAGTTCGGGACTGAGCTCCTACGAGCAGTACTTC; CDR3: CASSSGLSSYEQYF
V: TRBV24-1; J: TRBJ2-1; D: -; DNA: TGTGCCACCAGTGATTCTGTAGCGGAACCAAGCTCCTACAATGAGCAGTTCTTC; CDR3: CATSDSVAEPSSYNEQFF
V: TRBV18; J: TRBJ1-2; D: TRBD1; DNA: TGTGCCAGCTCAGAATCCGGGACAGGGGGCAGTAACTATGGCTACACCTTC; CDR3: CASSESGTGGSNYGYTF
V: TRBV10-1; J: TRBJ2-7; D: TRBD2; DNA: TGCGCCAGCAGTGAGGGACTAGCGGGGTACGAGCAGTACTTC; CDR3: CASSEGLAGYEQYF
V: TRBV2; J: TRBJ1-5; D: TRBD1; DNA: TGTGCCAGCAGTCGAGGGACAGTTAGCAATCAGCCCCAGCATTTT; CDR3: CASSRGTVSNQPQHF
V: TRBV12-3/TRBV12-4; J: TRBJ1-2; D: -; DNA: TGTGCCAGCAGTTTTGGAGGGAATGGCTACACCTTC; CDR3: CASSFGGNGYTF
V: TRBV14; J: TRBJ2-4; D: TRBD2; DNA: TGTGCCAGCAGCCAGTTTGGACTAGCGGTTGACAAAAACATTCAGTACTTC; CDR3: CASSQFGLAVDKNIQYF
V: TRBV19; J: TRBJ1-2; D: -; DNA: TGTGCCAGTAGTATAAGGACAGACTATGGCTACACCTTC; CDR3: CASSIRTDYGYTF
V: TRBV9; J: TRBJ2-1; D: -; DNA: TGTGCCAGCAGCCCTGGCAGCTCCTACAATGAGCAGTTCTTC; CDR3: CASSPGSSYNEQFF
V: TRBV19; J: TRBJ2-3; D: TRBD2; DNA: TGTGCCAGTAGTAGGGCCATTGGCGGGGGGGGCCGAGATACGCAGTATTTT; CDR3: CASSRAIGGGGRDTQYF